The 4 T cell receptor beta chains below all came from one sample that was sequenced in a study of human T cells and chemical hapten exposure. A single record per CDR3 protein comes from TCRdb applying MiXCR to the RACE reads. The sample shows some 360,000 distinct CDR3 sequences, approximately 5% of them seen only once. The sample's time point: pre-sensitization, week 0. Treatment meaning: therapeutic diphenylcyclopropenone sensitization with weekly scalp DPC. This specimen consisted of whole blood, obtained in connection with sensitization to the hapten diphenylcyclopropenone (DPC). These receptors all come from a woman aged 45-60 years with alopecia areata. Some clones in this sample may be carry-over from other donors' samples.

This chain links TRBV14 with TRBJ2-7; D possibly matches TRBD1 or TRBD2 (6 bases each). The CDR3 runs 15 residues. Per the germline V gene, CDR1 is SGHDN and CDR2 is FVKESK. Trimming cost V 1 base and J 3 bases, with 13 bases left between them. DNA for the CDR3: TGTGCCAGCAGCCAAGGGGGGGCAACATACTACGAGCAGTACTTC. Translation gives CASSQGGATYYEQYF.

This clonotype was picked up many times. The DNA for the CDR3 is TGTGCCAGCAGCCAAGGTCTGGATACGCAGTATTTT. It codes for CASSQGLDTQYF. The gene calls are TRBV3-1 and TRBJ2-3; D gene ambiguous. The CDR3 sequence is 12 residues long. The germline gives CDR1 LGHDT, CDR2 YNNKEL (reference sequence). V lost 1 base to trimming and J lost 6 bases, with 5 bases between them.

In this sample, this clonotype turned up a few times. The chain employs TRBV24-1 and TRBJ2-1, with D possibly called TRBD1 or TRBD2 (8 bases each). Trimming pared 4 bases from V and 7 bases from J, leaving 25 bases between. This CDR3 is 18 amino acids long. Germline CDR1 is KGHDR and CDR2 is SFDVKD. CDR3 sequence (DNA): TGTGCCACCAGTGAGAGCGGGAGTGGGGGGACAGGTACGAATGAGCAGTTCTTC. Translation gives CATSESGSGGTGTNEQFF.

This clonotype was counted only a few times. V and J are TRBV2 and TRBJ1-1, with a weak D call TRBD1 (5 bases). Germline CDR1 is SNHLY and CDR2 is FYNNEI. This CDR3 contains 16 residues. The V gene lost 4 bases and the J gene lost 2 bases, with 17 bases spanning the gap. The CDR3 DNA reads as TGTGCCAGCAGTGTCGGGCTGTCGGGGGTTAACACTGAAGCTTTCTTT. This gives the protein CASSVGLSGVNTEAFF. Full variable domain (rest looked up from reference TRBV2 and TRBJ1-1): EPEVTQTPSHQVTQMGQEVILRCVPISNHLYFYWYRQILGQKVEFLVSFYNNEISEKSEIFDDQFSVERPDGSNFTLKIRSTKLEDSAMYFCASSVGLSGVNTEAFFGQGTRLTVV.